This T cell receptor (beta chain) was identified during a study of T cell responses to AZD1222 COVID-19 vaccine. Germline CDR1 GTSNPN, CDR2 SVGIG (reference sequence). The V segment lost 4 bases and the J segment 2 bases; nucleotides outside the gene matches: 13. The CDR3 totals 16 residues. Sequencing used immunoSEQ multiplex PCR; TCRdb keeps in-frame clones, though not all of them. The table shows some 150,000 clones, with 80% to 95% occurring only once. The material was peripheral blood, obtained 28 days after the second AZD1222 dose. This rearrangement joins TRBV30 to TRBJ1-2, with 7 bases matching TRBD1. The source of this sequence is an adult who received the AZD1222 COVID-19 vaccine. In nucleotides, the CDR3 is TGTGCCTGGACCCACCAAAACAGGGGTCCGAACTATGGCTACACCTTC. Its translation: CAWTHQNRGPNYGYTF.